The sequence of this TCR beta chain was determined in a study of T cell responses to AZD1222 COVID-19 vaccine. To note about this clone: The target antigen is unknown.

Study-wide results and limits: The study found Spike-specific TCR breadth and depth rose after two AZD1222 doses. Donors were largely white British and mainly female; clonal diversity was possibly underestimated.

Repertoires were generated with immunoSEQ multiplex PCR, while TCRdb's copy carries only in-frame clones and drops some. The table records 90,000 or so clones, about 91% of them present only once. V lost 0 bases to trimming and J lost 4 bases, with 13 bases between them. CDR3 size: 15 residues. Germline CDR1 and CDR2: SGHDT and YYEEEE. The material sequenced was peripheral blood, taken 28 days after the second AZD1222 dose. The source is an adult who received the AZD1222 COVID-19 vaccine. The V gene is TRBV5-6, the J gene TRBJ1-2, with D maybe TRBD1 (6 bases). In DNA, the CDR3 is TGTGCCAGCAGCTTGGGAGTCGCGGACAGCTATGGCTACACCTTC. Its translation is CASSLGVADSYGYTF. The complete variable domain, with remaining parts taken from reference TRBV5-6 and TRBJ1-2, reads DAGVTQSPTHLIKTRGQQVTLRCSPKSGHDTVSWYQQALGQGPQFIFQYYEEEERQRGNFPDRFSGHQFPNYSSELNVNALLLGDSALYLCASSLGVADSYGYTFGSGTRLTVV.